This TCR beta chain appears in the sequencing data of a study of blood T cells in healthy people across ages. V lost 0 bases and J lost 0, with 8 bases in between. The CDR3 length is 15 residues. CDR1 is MNHEY, CDR2 SVGAGI, per germline. A second PCR of 7 to 11 cycles used a sample-barcoded 5' primer and a J-beta primer mix. All samples gave at least 2.5 million CDR3-containing paired-end reads. TCRdb re-called the 5' RACE reads with MiXCR, one entry per CDR3 protein. This table holds roughly 560,000 distinct CDR3 sequences, more than 20% found once. Study-level results: Diversity was estimated from one million T cells, and these estimates were considered underestimates. The percentage of naive T cells correlated strongly with TCR beta diversity.

Remarks on this clonotype: What it binds is unknown.

This sample was also put to use in a study of T cells of mothers and their children. From that report: Related mother-child pairs showed slightly, non-significantly higher overlap than unrelated pairs.

This receptor was taken from a boy younger than 18 in good health. The sample consisted of blood. The chain joins TRBV6-5 to TRBJ1-1; D is perhaps TRBD1 (5 bases). The CDR3 protein is CASSYSRGVNTEAFF. In DNA, the CDR3 is TGTGCCAGCAGTTACTCGAGAGGGGTGAACACTGAAGCTTTCTTT.